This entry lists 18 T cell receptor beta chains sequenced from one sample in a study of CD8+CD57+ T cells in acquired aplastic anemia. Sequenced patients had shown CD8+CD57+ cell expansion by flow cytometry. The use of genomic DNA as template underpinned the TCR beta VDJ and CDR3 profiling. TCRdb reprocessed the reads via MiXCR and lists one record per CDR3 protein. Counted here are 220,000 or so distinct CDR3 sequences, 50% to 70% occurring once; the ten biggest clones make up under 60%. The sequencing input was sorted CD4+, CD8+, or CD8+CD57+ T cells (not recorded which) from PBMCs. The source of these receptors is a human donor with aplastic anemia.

CDR3 nucleotides: TGTGCCAGCAGCTTATATTGGGGGGAAACCTACGAGCAGTACTTC. Its translation: CASSLYWGETYEQYF. V gene TRBV7-6 combines with J gene TRBJ2-7; D might be TRBD2 (6 bases). The CDR3 has 15 amino acids. V shed 2 bases and J shed 2 bases, with 13 bases lying between them. Germline V lookup: CDR1 SGHVS, CDR2 FNYEAQ.

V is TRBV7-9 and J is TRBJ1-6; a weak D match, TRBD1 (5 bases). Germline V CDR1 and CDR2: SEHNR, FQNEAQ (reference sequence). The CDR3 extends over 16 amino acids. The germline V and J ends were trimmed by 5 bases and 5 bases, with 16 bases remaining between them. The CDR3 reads CASSLHPTANNSPLHF. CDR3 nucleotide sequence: TGTGCCAGCAGCCTCCACCCGACAGCCAATAATTCACCCCTCCACTTT.

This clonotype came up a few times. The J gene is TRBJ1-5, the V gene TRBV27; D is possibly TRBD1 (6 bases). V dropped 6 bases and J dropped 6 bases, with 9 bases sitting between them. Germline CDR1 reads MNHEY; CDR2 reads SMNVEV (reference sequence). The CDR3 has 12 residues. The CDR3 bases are TGTGCCAGCAGACAGGGTGGTCAGCCCCAGCATTTT. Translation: CASRQGGQPQHF.

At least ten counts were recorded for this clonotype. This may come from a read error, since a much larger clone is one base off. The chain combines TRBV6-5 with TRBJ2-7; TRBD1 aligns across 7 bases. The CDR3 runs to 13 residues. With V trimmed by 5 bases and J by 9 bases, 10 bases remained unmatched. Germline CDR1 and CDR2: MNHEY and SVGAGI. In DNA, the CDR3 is TGTGCCAGCAGTCCTAAAGGGGGCCACGGGCAGTACTTC. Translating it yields CASSPKGGHGQYF.

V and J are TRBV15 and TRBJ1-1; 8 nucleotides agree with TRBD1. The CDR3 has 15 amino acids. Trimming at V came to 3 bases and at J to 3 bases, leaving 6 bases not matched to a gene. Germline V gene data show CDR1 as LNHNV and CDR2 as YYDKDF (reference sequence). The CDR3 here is CATSSVRTGYTEAFF. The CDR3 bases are TGTGCCACCAGCAGCGTGCGGACAGGGTACACTGAAGCTTTCTTT.

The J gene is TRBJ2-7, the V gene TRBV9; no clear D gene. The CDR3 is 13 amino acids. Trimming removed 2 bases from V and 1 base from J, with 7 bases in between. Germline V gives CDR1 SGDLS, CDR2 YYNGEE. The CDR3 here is CASSVATSYEQYF. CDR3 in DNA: TGTGCCAGCAGCGTTGCTACATCCTACGAGCAGTACTTC.

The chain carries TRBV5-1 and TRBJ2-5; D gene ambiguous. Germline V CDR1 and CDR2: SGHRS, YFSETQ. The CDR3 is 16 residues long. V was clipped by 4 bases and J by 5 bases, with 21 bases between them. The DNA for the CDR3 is TGCGCCAGCAGCCCGAATGAACAGTCCGGCGTGGAGACCCAGTACTTC. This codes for CASSPNEQSGVETQYF.

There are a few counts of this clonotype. In DNA form, the CDR3 reads TGTGCCAGCAGCTTAGAGCCGATATCCTCCTACAATGAGCAGTTCTTC. This encodes CASSLEPISSYNEQFF. This chain links TRBV7-9 with TRBJ2-1; no clear D. The length of the CDR3 is 16 residues. Deletions cut 1 base from V and 0 bases from J, with 10 bases between. CDR1 is SEHNR, CDR2 FQNEAQ, per germline (reference sequence).

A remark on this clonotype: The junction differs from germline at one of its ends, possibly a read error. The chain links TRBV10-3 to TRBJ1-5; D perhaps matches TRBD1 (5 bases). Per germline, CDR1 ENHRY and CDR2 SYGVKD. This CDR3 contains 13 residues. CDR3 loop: CAVRADSNQPQHF. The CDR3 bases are TGTGCCGTCAGGGCAGATAGCAATCAGCCCCAGCATTTT.

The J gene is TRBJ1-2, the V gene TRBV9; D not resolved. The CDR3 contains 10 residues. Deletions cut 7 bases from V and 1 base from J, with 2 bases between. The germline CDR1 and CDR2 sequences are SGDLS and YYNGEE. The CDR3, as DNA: TGTGCCAGCGGTAACTATGGCTACACCTTC. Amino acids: CASGNYGYTF.

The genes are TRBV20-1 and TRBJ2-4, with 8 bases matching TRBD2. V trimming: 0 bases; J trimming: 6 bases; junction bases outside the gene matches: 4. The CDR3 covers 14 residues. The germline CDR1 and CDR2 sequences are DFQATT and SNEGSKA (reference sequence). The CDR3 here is CSARDPGGTNIQYF. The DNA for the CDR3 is TGCAGTGCTAGAGATCCGGGAGGGACAAACATTCAGTACTTC.

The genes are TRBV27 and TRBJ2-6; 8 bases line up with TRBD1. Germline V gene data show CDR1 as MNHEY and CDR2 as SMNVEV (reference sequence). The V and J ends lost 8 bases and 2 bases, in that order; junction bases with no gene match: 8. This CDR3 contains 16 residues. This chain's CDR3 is CASGLTGGPGANVLTF. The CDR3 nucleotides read TGTGCCAGCGGGCTAACAGGGGGGCCTGGGGCCAACGTCCTGACTTTC.

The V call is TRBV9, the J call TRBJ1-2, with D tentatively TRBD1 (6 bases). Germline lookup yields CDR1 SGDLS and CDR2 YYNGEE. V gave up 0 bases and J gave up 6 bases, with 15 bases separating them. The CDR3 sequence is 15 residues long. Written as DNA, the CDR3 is TGTGCCAGCAGCGTAGAGGTGTGGGACACGCATGGCTACACCTTC. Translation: CASSVEVWDTHGYTF. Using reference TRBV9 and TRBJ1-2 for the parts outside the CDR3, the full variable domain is DSGVTQTPKHLITATGQRVTLRCSPRSGDLSVYWYQQSLDQGLQFLIQYYNGEERAKGNILERFSAQQFPDLHSELNLSSLELGDSALYFCASSVEVWDTHGYTFGSGTRLTVV.

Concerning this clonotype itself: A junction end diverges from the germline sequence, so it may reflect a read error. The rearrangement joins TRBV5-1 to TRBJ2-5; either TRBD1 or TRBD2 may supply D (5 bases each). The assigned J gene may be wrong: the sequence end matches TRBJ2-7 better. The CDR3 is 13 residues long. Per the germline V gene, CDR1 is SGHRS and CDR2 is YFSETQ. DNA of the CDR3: TGTGCCAGTGCTCGGGGCCTGTCCTACGAGCAGTACTTC. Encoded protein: CASARGLSYEQYF.

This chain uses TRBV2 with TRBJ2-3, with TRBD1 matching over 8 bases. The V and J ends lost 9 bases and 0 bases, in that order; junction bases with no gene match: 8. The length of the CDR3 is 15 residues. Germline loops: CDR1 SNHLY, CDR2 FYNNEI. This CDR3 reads CASVGTGLSTDTQYF. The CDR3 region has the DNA TGTGCCAGTGTTGGGACAGGTCTGAGCACAGATACGCAGTATTTT.

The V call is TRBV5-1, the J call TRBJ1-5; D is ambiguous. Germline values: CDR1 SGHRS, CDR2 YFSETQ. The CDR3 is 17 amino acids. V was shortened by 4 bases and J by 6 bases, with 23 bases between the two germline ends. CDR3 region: CASSPTPIGPPGQPQHF. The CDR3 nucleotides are TGCGCCAGCAGCCCCACCCCGATTGGGCCCCCCGGTCAGCCCCAGCATTTT.

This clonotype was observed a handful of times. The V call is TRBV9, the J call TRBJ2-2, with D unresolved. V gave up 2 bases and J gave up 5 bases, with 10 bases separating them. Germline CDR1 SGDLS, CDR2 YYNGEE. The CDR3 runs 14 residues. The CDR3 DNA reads TGTGCCAGCAGCGTCGGGCAGCCAACCGGGGAGCTGTTTTTT. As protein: CASSVGQPTGELFF.

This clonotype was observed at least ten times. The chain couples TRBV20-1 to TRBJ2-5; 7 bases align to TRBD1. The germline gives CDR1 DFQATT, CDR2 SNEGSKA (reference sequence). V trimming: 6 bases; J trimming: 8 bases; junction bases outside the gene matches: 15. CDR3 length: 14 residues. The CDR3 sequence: CSAGIYRQGITQYF. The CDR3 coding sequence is TGCAGTGCCGGGATATATCGACAGGGTATAACCCAGTACTTC.